Below, 14 T cell receptor beta chains from the same sample are listed, as sequenced in a study of T cells in Graves' hyperthyroidism and ophthalmopathy. The source material, RNA transcripts, was used to amplify TCR beta CDR3 regions. TCR CDR3 regions were first amplified by RT-PCR with HTBI primers. Each CDR3 protein is one row after TCRdb ran MiXCR on the multiplex PCR reads. The table shows fewer than 450,000 distinct CDR3 sequences, with 11% to 15% occurring only once. The sample was blood. These receptors were taken from a man aged 50 to 60 with Graves' ophthalmopathy.

This clonotype was observed many times. The chain uses TRBV30 and TRBJ2-1, with 8 bases identical to TRBD2. Trimming removed 4 bases from V and 11 bases from J; junction bases left unmatched: 4. In germline, CDR1 is GTSNPN, CDR2 SVGIG (reference sequence). The CDR3 length is 11 residues. The CDR3 loop reads CAWTSGYKQFF. DNA for the CDR3: TGTGCCTGGACTAGCGGGTACAAGCAGTTCTTC.

Regarding this clonotype: This clone may be a read error of a much larger clone one base away. The CDR3 region has the DNA TGCAGTGCAGAAGGAAGCACTGGAGCTTTCTTT. Its translation: CSAEGSTGAFF. V gene TRBV20-1 combines with J gene TRBJ1-1; D unresolved. Germline V gene sequence: CDR1 DFQATT, CDR2 SNEGSKA (reference sequence). There are 11 residues in the CDR3.

This clonotype was counted ten times or more. The CDR3 here is CASSSPVSPFETQYF. The CDR3 nucleotides read TGTGCCAGCAGTTCCCCGGTCAGCCCCTTTGAGACCCAGTACTTC. This rearrangement joins TRBV28 to TRBJ2-5; D not resolved. The CDR3 spans 15 residues. The germline V gene encodes CDR1 MDHEN and CDR2 SYDVKM. V dropped 4 bases and J dropped 5 bases, with 17 bases sitting between them.

As for this clonotype: Possible read error: a much larger clone is one base away. This sequence joins TRBV27 and TRBJ1-5, with 7 positions matching TRBD1. The V segment lost 4 bases and the J segment 4 bases; nucleotides outside the gene matches: 13. The CDR3 spans 17 residues. Per germline, CDR1 MNHEY and CDR2 SMNVEV (reference sequence). CDR3: CASSSAYPGQTNQPQHF. DNA for the CDR3: TGTGCCAGCAGTTCTGCCTATCCGGGACAGACGAATCAGCCCCAGCATTTT.

This clonotype was picked up many times. V usage is TRBV12-3 or TRBV12-4 and J usage is TRBJ1-1, with D maybe TRBD1 (6 bases). Trimming removed 7 bases from V and 4 bases from J, with 19 bases in between. The CDR3 length is 15 residues. The CDR3 DNA follows: TGTGCCAGCACCACCTTTGGGGGGGCGGGCACTGAAGCTTTCTTT. As protein: CASTTFGGAGTEAFF.

This clonotype came up many times. The chain joins TRBV11-3 to TRBJ1-2; unclear D gene. In germline, CDR1 is SGHNT, CDR2 YENEEA. Trimming shortened V by 3 bases and J by 4 bases, and 15 bases separated the two germline ends. The length of the CDR3 is 15 residues. The CDR3 region is CASSFKGRRGYGYTF. The CDR3 nucleotides read TGTGCCAGCAGCTTTAAAGGAAGAAGAGGCTATGGCTACACCTTC.

Notes on this clonotype: A read error may account for a junction end that differs from germline. The rearrangement uses TRBV19 and TRBJ1-1; 7 bases are a match to TRBD1. The CDR3 sequence is 15 residues long. CDR1 and CDR2 (germline): LNHDA, SQIVND (reference sequence). CDR3 DNA: TGTGCCAGTAAGGGGGCAGGACTCATGAACACTGAAACTTTCTTT. Amino acids: CASKGAGLMNTETFF.

Many counts were recorded for this clonotype. The chain employs TRBV5-1 and TRBJ2-2, with D perhaps TRBD2 (6 bases). The CDR3 sequence is 16 residues long. Germline lookup yields CDR1 SGHRS and CDR2 YFSETQ. V was shortened by 0 bases and J by 6 bases, with 15 bases between the two germline ends. The CDR3 sequence: CASSLEATRRAGELFF. CDR3 DNA: TGCGCCAGCAGCTTGGAAGCGACTAGGAGAGCCGGGGAGCTGTTTTTT.

The rearrangement uses TRBV7-2 and TRBJ2-1; D ambiguous. V was shortened by 5 bases and J by 9 bases, with 14 bases between the two germline ends. CDR1 is SGHTA, CDR2 FQGNSA, per germline. This CDR3 contains 13 residues. The DNA for the CDR3 is TGTGCCAGCAGCCCACCAGTCTCGCCTGAGCAGTTCTTC. Translating gives CASSPPVSPEQFF.

This clonotype was recorded many times. The chain links TRBV12-3 or TRBV12-4 to TRBJ2-7, with 7 bases that match TRBD1. This CDR3 spans 16 amino acids. V shed 6 bases, J shed 2 bases, and the junction held 13 bases outside the gene matches. The chain's CDR3 is CASSSEGTDLAYEQYF. The CDR3 bases are TGTGCCAGCAGCAGCGAAGGGACAGACCTTGCCTACGAGCAGTACTTC.

This chain links TRBV12-3 or TRBV12-4 with TRBJ1-5; D is perhaps TRBD1 (5 bases). The CDR3 has 13 residues. V gave up 5 bases and J gave up 6 bases, with 11 bases separating them. The CDR3 DNA reads as TGTGCCAGCAGTCCGGGGGAAGGTCAGCCCCAGCATTTT. Protein sequence: CASSPGEGQPQHF.

With regard to this clonotype: Just one base apart from a much larger clone, this may be a read error. V usage is TRBV18 and J usage is TRBJ2-1; D is unresolved. Trimming shortened V by 3 bases and J by 9 bases, and 15 bases separated the two germline ends. Germline V gives CDR1 KGHSH, CDR2 LQKENI. The CDR3 length is 14 residues. The CDR3 DNA reads TGTGCCAGCTCACCGCAAAGGACGGTGAGTGAGCAGTTCTTC. It encodes CASSPQRTVSEQFF.

This clonotype was counted between two and nine times. The chain carries TRBV29-1 and TRBJ2-3; D is undetermined. Germline V lookup: CDR1 SQVTM, CDR2 ANQGSEA. V dropped 7 bases and J dropped 0 bases, with 14 bases sitting between them. This CDR3 is 14 amino acids long. This CDR3 reads CSADRVSSTDTQYF. CDR3 sequence (DNA): TGCAGCGCTGATAGAGTATCTAGCACAGATACGCAGTATTTT.

This clonotype was counted ten times or more. V and J are TRBV20-1 and TRBJ2-3; no reliable D call. Trimming shortened V by 3 bases and J by 0 bases, and 13 bases separated the two germline ends. Germline V gives CDR1 DFQATT, CDR2 SNEGSKA (reference sequence). This CDR3 spans 15 amino acids. The CDR3 spells CSARVLSVSTDTQYF. Here the CDR3 DNA reads TGCAGTGCTAGGGTTCTATCCGTTAGCACAGATACGCAGTATTTT.